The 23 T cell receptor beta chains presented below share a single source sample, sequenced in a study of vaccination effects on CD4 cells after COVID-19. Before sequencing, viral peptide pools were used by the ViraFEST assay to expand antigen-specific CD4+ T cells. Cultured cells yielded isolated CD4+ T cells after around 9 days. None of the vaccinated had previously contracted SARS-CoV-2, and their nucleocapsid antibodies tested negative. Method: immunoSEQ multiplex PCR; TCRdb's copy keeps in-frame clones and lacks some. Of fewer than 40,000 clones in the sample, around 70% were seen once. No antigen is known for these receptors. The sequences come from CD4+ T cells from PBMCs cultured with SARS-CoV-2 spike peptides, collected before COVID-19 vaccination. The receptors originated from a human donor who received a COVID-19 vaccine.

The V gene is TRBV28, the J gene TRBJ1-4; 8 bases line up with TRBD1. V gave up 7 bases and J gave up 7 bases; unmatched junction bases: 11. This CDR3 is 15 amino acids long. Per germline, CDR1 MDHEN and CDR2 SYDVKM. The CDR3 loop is CASKFQGARSEKLFF. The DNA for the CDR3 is TGTGCCAGCAAATTTCAGGGGGCGCGCAGTGAAAAACTGTTTTTT.

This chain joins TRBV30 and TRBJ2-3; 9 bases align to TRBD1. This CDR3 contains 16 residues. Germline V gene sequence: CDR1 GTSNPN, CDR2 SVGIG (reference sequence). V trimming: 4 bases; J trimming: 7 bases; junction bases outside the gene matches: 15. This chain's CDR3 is CAWTDAGTGRRYTQYF. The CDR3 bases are TGTGCCTGGACCGATGCCGGGACAGGGAGAAGATATACGCAGTATTTT.

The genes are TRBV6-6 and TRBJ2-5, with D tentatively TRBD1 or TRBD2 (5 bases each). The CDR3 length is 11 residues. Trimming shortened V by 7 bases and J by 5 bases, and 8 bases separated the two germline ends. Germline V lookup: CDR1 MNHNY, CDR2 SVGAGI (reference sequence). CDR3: CASMGVETQYF. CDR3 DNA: TGTGCCAGCATGGGGGTTGAGACCCAGTACTTC.

CDR3 sequence: CASGRTTGNTIYF. CDR3 sequence (DNA): TGTGCCAGCGGGCGGACAACTGGAAACACCATATATTTT. The chain uses TRBV11-2 and TRBJ1-3; TRBD1 might be the D (5 bases). Germline values: CDR1 SGHAT, CDR2 FQNNGV. The CDR3 has 13 residues. Deletions cut 8 bases from V and 2 bases from J, with 10 bases between.

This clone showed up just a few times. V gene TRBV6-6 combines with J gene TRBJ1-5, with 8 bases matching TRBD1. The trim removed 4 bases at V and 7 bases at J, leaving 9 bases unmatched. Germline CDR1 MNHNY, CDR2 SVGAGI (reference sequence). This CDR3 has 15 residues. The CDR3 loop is CASSSGQGFWQPQHF. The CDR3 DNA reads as TGTGCCAGCAGTTCTGGACAGGGATTTTGGCAGCCCCAGCATTTT.

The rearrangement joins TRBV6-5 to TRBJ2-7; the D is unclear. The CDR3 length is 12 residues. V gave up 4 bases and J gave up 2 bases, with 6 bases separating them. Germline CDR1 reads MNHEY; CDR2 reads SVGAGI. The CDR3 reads CASSSTTYEQYF. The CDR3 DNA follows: TGTGCCAGCAGTTCCACGACCTACGAGCAGTACTTC.

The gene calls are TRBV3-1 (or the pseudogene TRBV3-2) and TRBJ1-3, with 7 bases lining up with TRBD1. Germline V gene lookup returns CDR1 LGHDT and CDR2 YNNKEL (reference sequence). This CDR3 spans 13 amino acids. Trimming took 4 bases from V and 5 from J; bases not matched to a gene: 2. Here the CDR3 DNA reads TGTGCCAGCAGCCCGGGACAGAGAAACACCATATATTTT. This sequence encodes CASSPGQRNTIYF.

In DNA, the CDR3 is TGTGCCAGCAGCTTAGTCCGACTTGGAGCGTCCGTCCACGAGCAGTACTTC. Residues: CASSLVRLGASVHEQYF. This chain joins TRBV11-2 and TRBJ2-7; the D is unclear. The CDR3 runs to 17 residues. CDR1 and CDR2 (germline): SGHAT, FQNNGV. V was pared by 1 base and J by 5 bases, with 21 bases between.

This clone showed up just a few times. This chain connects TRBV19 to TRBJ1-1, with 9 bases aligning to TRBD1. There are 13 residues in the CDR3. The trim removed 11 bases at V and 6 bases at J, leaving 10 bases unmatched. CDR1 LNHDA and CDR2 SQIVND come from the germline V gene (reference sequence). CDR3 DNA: TGTGCCTCGGGGGGGACAGGGCTTCCTGAAGCTTTCTTT. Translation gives CASGGTGLPEAFF.

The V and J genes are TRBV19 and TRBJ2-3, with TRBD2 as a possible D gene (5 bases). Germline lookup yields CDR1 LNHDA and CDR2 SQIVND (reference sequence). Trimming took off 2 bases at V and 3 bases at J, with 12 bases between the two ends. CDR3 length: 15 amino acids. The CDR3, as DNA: TGTGCCAGTAGTATAAGGGAGTGGGGTACAGATACGCAGTATTTT. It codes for CASSIREWGTDTQYF.

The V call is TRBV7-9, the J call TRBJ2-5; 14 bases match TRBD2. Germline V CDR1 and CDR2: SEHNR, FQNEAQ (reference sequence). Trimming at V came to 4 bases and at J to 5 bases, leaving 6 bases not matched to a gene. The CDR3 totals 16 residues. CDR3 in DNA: TGTGCCAGCAGCTACGGACTAGCGGGAGGCTATGAGACCCAGTACTTC. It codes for CASSYGLAGGYETQYF.

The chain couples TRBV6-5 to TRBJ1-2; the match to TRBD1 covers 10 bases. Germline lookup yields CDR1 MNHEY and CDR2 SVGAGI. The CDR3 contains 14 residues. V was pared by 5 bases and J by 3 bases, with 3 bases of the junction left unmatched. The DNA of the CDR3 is TGTGCCAGCAGTCGGACAGGGGGGGACTATGGCTACACCTTC. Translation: CASSRTGGDYGYTF.

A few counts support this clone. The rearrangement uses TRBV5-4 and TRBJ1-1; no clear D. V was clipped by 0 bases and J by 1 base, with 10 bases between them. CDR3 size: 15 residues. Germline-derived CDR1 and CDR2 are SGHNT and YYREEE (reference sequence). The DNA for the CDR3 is TGTGCCAGCAGCTTGGAGCCGCTCACGAACACTGAAGCTTTCTTT. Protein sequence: CASSLEPLTNTEAFF.

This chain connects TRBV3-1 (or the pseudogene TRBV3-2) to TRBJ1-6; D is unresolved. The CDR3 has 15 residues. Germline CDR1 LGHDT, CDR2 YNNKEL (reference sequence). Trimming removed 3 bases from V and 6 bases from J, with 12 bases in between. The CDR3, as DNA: TGTGCCAGCAGCCAGGTGGCAGGAGGTAATTCACCCCTCCACTTT. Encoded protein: CASSQVAGGNSPLHF.

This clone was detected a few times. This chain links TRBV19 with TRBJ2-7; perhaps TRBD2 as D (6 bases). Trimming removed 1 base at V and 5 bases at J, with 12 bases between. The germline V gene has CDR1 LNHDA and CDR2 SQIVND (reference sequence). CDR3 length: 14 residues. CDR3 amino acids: CASSIGRERNEQYF. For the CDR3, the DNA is TGTGCCAGTAGTATAGGGAGGGAGAGGAACGAGCAGTACTTC.

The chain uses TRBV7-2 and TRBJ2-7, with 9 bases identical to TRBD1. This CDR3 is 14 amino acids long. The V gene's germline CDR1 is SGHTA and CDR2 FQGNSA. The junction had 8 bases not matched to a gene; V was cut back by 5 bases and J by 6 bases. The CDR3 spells CASSPRQGGSEQYF. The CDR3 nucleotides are TGTGCCAGCAGCCCCCGACAGGGGGGGAGCGAGCAGTACTTC.

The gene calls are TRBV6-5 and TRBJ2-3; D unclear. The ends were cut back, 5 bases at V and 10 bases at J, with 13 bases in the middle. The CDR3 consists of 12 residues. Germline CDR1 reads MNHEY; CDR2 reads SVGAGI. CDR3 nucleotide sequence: TGTGCCAGCAGTAACCCCCCGGGCTCGCAGTATTTT. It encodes CASSNPPGSQYF.

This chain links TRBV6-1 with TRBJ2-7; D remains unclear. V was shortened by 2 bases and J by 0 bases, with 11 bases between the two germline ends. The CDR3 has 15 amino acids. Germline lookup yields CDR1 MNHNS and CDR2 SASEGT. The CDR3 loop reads CASSEQSRASYEQYF. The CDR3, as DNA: TGTGCCAGCAGTGAACAGTCGAGAGCCTCCTACGAGCAGTACTTC.

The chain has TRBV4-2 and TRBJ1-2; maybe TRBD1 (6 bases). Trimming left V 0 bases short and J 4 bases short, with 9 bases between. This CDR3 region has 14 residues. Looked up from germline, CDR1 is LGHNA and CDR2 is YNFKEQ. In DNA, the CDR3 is TGTGCCAGCAGCCAAGACCGGACAGCCTATGGCTACACCTTC. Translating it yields CASSQDRTAYGYTF.

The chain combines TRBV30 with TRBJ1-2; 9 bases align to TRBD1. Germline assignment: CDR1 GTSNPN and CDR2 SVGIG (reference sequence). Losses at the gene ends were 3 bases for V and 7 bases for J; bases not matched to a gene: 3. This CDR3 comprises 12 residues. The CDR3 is CAWRGQGSGYTF. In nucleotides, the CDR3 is TGTGCCTGGAGGGGACAGGGCTCTGGCTACACCTTC.

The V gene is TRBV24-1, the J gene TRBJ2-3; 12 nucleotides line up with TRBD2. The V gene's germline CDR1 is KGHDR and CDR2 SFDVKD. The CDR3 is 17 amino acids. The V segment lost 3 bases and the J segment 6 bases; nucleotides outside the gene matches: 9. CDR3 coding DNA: TGTGCCACCAGTGATACCGGGACTAGCGGGTCCGGTGATACGCAGTATTTT. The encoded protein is CATSDTGTSGSGDTQYF.

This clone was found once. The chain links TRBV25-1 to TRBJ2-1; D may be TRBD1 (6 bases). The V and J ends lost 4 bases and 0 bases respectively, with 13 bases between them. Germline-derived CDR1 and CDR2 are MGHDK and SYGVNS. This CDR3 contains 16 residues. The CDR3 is CASSAHRDVSYNEQFF. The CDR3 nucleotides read TGTGCCAGCAGTGCCCACAGGGACGTCTCCTACAATGAGCAGTTCTTC.

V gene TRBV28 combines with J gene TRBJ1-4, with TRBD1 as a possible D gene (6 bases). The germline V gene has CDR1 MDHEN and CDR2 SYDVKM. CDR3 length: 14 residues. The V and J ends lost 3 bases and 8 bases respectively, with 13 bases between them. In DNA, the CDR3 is TGTGCCAGCAGTTTGACCCAGGGGAGGGAAAAACTGTTTTTT. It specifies CASSLTQGREKLFF.